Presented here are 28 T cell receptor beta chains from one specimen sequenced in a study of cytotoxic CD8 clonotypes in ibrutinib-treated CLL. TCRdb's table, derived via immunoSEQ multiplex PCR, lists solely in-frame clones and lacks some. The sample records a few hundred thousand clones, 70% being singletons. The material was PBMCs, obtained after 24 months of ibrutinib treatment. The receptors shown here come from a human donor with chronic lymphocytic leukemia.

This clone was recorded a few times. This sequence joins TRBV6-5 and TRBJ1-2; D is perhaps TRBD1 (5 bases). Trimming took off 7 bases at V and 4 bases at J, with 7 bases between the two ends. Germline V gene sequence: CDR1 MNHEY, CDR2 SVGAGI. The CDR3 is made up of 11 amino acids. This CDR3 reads CASMGVYGYTF. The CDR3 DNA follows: TGTGCCAGCATGGGGGTCTATGGCTACACCTTC.

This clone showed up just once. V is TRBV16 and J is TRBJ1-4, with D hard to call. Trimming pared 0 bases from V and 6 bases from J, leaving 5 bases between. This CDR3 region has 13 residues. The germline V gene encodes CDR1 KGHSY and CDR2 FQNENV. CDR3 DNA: TGTGCCAGCAGCCAATCCCCGGATGAAAAACTGTTTTTT. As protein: CASSQSPDEKLFF.

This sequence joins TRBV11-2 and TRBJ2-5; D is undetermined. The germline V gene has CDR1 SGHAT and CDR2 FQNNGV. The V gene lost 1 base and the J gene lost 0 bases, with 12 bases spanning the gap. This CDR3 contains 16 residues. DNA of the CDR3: TGTGCCAGCAGCTTAGTGTTCGGTTTGGACCAAGAGACCCAGTACTTC. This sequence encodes CASSLVFGLDQETQYF.

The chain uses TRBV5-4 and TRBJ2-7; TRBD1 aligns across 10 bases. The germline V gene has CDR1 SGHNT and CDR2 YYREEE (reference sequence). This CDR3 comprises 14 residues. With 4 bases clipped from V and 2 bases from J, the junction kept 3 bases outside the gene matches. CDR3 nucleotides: TGTGCCAGCAGCCGAGGACAGGGGGCCTACGAGCAGTACTTC. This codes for CASSRGQGAYEQYF. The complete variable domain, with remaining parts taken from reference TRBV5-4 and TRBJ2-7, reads ETGVTQSPTHLIKTRGQQVTLRCSSQSGHNTVSWYQQALGQGPQFIFQYYREEENGRGNFPPRFSGLQFPNYSSELNVNALELDDSALYLCASSRGQGAYEQYFGPGTRLTVT.

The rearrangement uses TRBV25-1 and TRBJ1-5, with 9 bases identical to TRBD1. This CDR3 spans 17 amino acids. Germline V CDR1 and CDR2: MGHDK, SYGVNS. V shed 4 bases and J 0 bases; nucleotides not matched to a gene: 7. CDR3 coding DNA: TGTGCCAGCAGTGGAGGGACAGGGATGAATAGCAATCAGCCCCAGCATTTT. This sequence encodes CASSGGTGMNSNQPQHF.

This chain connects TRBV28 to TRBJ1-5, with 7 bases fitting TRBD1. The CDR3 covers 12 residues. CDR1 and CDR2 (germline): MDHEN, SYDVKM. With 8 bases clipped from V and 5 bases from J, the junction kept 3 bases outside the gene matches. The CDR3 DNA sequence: TGTGCCAGCGAGGGGGCCGATCAGCCCCAGCATTTT. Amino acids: CASEGADQPQHF.

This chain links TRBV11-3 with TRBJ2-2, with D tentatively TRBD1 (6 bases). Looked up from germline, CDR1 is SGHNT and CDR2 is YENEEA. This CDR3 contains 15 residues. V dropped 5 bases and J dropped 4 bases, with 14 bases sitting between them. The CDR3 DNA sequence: TGTGCCAGCAGCACGGACAGCCGGCCCACCGGGGAGCTGTTTTTT. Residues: CASSTDSRPTGELFF.

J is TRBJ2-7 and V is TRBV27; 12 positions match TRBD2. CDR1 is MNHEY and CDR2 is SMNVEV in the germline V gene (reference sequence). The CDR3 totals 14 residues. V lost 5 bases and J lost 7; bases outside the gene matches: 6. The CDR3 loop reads CASSRTSGTSEQYF. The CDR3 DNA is TGTGCCAGCAGTCGGACTAGCGGGACAAGTGAGCAGTACTTC.

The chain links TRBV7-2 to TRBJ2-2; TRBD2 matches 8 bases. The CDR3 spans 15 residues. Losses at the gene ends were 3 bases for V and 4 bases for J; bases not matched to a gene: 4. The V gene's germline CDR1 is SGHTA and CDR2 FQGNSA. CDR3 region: CASSFSGLATGELFF. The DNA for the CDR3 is TGTGCCAGCAGCTTCTCCGGACTAGCCACCGGGGAGCTGTTTTTT. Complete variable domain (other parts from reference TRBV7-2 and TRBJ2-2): GAGVSQSPSNKVTEKGKDVELRCDPISGHTALYWYRQSLGQGLEFLIYFQGNSAPDKSGLPSDRFSAERTGGSVSTLTIQRTQQEDSAVYLCASSFSGLATGELFFGEGSRLTVL.

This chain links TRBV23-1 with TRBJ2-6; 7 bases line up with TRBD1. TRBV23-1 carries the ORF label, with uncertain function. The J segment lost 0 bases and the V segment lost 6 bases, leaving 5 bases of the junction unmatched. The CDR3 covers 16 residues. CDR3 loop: CASRQGNASGANVLTF. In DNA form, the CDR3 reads TGCGCCAGCAGACAGGGGAATGCCTCTGGGGCCAACGTCCTGACTTTC.

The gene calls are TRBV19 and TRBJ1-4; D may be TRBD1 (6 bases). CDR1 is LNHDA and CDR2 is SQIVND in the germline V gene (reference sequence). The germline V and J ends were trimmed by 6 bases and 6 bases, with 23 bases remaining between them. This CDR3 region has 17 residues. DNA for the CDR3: TGTGCCAGTAGATCAGAGAGGGAGGGACACTCCTATGAAAAACTGTTTTTT. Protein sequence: CASRSEREGHSYEKLFF.

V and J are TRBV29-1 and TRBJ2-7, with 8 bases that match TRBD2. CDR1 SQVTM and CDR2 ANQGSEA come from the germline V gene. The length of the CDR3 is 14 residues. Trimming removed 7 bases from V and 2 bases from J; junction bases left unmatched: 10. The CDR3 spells CSARAGEKTYEQYF. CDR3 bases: TGCAGCGCCCGAGCGGGAGAAAAAACCTACGAGCAGTACTTC.

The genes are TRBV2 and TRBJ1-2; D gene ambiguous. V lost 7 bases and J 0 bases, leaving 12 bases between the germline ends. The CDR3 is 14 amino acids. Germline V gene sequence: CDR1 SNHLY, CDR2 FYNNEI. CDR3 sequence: CASTGGRTNYGYTF. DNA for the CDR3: TGTGCCAGCACAGGAGGAAGAACTAACTATGGCTACACCTTC.

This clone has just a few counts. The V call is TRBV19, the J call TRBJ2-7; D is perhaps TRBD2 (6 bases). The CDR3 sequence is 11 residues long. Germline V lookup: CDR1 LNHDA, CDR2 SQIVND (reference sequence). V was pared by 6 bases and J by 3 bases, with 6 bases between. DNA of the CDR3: TGTGCCAGTAGGACTAGCTACGAGCAGTACTTC. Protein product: CASRTSYEQYF. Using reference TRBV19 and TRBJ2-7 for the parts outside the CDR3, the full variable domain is DGGITQSPKYLFRKEGQNVTLSCEQNLNHDAMYWYRQDPGQGLRLIYYSQIVNDFQKGDIAEGYSVSREKKESFPLTVTSAQKNPTAFYLCASRTSYEQYFGPGTRLTVT.

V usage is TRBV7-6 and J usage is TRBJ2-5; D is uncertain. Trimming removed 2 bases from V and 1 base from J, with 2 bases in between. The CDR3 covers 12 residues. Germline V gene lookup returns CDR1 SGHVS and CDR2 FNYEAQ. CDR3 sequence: CASSLFQETQYF. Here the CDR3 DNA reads TGTGCCAGCAGCTTATTCCAAGAGACCCAGTACTTC.

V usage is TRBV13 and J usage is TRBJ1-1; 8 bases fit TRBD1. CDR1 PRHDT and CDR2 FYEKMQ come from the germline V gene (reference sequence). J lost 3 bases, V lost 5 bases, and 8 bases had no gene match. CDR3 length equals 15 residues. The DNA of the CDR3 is TGTGCCAGCAGCACGGCGACAGGGGTCTACACTGAAGCTTTCTTT. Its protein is CASSTATGVYTEAFF. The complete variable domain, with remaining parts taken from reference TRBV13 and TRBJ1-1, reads AAGVIQSPRHLIKEKRETATLKCYPIPRHDTVYWYQQGPGQDPQFLISFYEKMQSDKGSIPDRFSAQQFSDYHSELNMSSLELGDSALYFCASSTATGVYTEAFFGQGTRLTVV.

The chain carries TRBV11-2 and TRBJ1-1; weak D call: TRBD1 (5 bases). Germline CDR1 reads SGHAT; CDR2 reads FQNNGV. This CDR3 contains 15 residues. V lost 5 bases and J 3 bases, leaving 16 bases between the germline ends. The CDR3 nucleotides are TGTGCCAGCAGCCCGACCCAGGGCCAGGACACTGAAGCTTTCTTT. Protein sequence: CASSPTQGQDTEAFF. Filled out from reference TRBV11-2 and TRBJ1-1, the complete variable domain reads EAGVAQSPRYKIIEKRQSVAFWCNPISGHATLYWYQQILGQGPKLLIQFQNNGVVDDSQLPKDRFSAERLKGVDSTLKIQPAKLEDSAVYLCASSPTQGQDTEAFFGQGTRLTVV.

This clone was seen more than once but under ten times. CDR3 in amino acids: CASRKPEDRAHEQYF. CDR3 coding DNA: TGCGCCAGCAGAAAACCAGAAGACAGGGCCCACGAGCAGTACTTC. This chain joins TRBV10-2 and TRBJ2-7; 7 bases are shared with TRBD1. This CDR3 comprises 15 residues. Germline V gene data show CDR1 as WSHSY and CDR2 as SAAADI. The junction had 13 bases not matched to a gene; V was cut back by 6 bases and J by 5 bases.

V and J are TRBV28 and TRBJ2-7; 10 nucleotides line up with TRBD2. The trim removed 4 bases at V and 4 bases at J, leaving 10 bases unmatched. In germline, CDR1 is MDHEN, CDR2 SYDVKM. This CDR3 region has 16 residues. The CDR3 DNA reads TGTGCCAGCAGTTCGCGAAGCGGGGGGGGTTTGTACGAGCAGTACTTC. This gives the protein CASSSRSGGGLYEQYF. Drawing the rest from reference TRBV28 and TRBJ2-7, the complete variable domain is DVKVTQSSRYLVKRTGEKVFLECVQDMDHENMFWYRQDPGLGLRLIYFSYDVKMKEKGDIPEGYSVSREKKERFSLILESASTNQTSMYLCASSSRSGGGLYEQYFGPGTRLTVT.

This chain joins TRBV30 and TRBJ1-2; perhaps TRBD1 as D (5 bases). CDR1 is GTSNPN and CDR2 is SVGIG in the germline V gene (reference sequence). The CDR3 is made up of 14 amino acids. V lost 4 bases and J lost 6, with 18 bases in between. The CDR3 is CAWTPGLFRDGYTF. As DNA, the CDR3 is TGTGCCTGGACCCCGGGACTCTTTAGGGATGGCTACACCTTC.

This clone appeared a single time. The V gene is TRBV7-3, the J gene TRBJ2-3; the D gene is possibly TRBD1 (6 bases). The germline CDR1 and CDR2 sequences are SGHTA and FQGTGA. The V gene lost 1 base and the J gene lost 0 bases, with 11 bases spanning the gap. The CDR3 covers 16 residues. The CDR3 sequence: CASSLSSTGSTDTQYF. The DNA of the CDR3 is TGTGCCAGCAGCTTAAGTTCGACAGGAAGCACAGATACGCAGTATTTT.

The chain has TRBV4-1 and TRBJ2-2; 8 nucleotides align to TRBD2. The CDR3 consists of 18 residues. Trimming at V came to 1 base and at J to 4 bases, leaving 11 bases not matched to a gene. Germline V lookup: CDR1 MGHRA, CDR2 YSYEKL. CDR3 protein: CASSQVDILAVATGELFF. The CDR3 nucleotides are TGCGCCAGCAGCCAAGTGGACATACTAGCGGTCGCCACCGGGGAGCTGTTTTTT.

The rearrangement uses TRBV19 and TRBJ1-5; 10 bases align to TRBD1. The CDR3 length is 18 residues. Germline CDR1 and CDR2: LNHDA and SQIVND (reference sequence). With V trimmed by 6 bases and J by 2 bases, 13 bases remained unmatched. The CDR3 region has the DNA TGTGCCAGTAGAGGACAGGGGGGAGATCGTGGCCGCAATCAGCCCCAGCATTTT. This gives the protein CASRGQGGDRGRNQPQHF.

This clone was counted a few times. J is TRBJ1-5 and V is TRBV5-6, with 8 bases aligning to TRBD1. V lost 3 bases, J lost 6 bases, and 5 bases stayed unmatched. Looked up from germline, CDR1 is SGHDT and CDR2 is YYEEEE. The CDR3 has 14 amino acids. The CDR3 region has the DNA TGTGCCAGCAGCTGGGGACAGGCGGGTCAGCCCCAGCATTTT. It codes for CASSWGQAGQPQHF.

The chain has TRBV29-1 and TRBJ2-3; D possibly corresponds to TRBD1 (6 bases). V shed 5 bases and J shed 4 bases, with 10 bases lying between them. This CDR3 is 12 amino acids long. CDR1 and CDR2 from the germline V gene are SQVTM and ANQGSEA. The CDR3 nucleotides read TGCAGCGTTCTAAAGGGGGCAGATACGCAGTATTTT. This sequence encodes CSVLKGADTQYF.

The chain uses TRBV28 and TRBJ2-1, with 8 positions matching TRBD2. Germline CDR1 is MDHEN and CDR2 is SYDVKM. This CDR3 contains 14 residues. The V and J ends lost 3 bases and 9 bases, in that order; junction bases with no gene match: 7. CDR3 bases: TGTGCCAGCAGTTTTTCGGGAGGGCCTAGTGAGCAGTTCTTC. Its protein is CASSFSGGPSEQFF.

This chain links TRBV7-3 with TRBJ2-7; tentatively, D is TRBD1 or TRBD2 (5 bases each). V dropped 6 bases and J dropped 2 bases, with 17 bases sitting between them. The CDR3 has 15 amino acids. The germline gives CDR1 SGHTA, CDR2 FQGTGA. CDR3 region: CASSPGATSAYEQYF. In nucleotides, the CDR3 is TGTGCCAGCAGTCCCGGGGCTACCTCTGCCTACGAGCAGTACTTC.

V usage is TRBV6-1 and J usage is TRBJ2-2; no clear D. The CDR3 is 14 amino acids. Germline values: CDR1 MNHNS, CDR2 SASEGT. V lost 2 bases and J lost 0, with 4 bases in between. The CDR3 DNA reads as TGTGCCAGCAGTGAACAGCCGAACACCGGGGAGCTGTTTTTT. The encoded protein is CASSEQPNTGELFF.